This TCR beta chain was captured in a study of spatial heterogeneity in lung cancer. TCRdb used MiXCR to reprocess the 5' RACE reads, holding one entry per CDR3 protein. The sample has over 70,000 distinct CDR3 sequences; 8% to 9.5% are singletons. The V segment lost 3 bases and the J segment 6 bases; nucleotides outside the gene matches: 8. The CDR3 spans 15 residues. Germline lookup yields CDR1 GTSNPN and CDR2 SVGIG (reference sequence). The time point is: blood at routine non-recurrence follow-up after resection. This clonotype was detected many times. The gene calls are TRBV30 and TRBJ1-2, with 12 bases lining up with TRBD1. This clonotype originated in a female donor with early-stage non-small cell lung cancer. Source: PBMCs, taken at follow-up. DNA for the CDR3: TGTGCCTGGAGGGCCGGGACAGGGGGCGTGGATGGCTACACCTTC. This codes for CAWRAGTGGVDGYTF.